The 17 T cell receptor beta chains presented below share a single source sample, sequenced in a study of blood T cell repertoires in COVID-19. Sequencing used immunoSEQ multiplex PCR; TCRdb keeps in-frame clones, though not all of them. The sample contains approximately 250,000 clones, 80% to 95% of which appear only once. Sequenced input: PBMCs or T cells enriched from blood (not recorded which). The receptors originated from a man aged 40-50 years who had been exposed to COVID-19.

This clone was observed a single time. The rearrangement joins TRBV11-2 to TRBJ1-1; D gene ambiguous. Germline assignment: CDR1 SGHAT and CDR2 FQNNGV. The CDR3 runs 17 residues. The V end was cut by 4 bases, the J end by 0 bases, with 18 bases between. CDR3 nucleotides: TGTGCCAGCAGCTCGCGCGCGCTCCCCAAAATGAACACTGAAGCTTTCTTT. Translated: CASSSRALPKMNTEAFF.

This clone has only one observation. This chain connects TRBV11-2 to TRBJ2-1; TRBD1 matches 7 bases. The CDR3 covers 17 residues. Unmatched junction bases numbered 5, after V lost 0 bases and J lost 0 bases. Per the germline V gene, CDR1 is SGHAT and CDR2 is FQNNGV. The CDR3 protein is CASSLEGGSHSYNEQFF. The CDR3 DNA reads as TGTGCCAGCAGCTTAGAAGGGGGCAGCCACTCCTACAATGAGCAGTTCTTC.

The rearrangement joins TRBV29-1 to TRBJ1-2, with 7 bases that match TRBD1. The V gene's germline CDR1 is SQVTM and CDR2 ANQGSEA. The CDR3 is 13 residues long. With V trimmed by 7 bases and J by 1 base, 6 bases remained unmatched. DNA for the CDR3: TGCAGCGGATCGACAGGGTTTAACTATGGCTACACCTTC. This translates into CSGSTGFNYGYTF.

This clone appeared once. J is TRBJ2-5 and V is TRBV10-3, with TRBD2 identical over 11 bases. The CDR3 is 15 residues long. Trimming took 5 bases from V and 1 from J; bases not matched to a gene: 3. Germline V gene lookup returns CDR1 ENHRY and CDR2 SYGVKD. Here the CDR3 reads CAISMGTSGQETQYF. In nucleotides, the CDR3 is TGTGCCATCAGTATGGGGACTAGCGGCCAAGAGACCCAGTACTTC.

The rearrangement links TRBV6-2 or TRBV6-3 to TRBJ2-5, with D perhaps TRBD1 (5 bases). V was clipped by 2 bases and J by 5 bases, with 24 bases between them. The CDR3 is 18 residues long. Germline CDR1 and CDR2: MNHEY and SVGEGT. The CDR3 coding sequence is TGTGCCAGCAGTTACACCCTGTTTAACGGCCAGGGTTTGGAGACCCAGTACTTC. Translation gives CASSYTLFNGQGLETQYF.

This chain joins TRBV7-3 and TRBJ2-1; 16 positions agree with TRBD2. Germline trimming cut 5 bases from V and 2 bases from J; bases unmatched to any gene: 6. The length of the CDR3 is 18 residues. Germline V CDR1 and CDR2: SGHTA, FQGTGA. The CDR3 is CASSPMGTSGRAYNEQFF. In DNA, the CDR3 is TGTGCCAGCAGCCCGATGGGGACTAGCGGGAGGGCCTACAATGAGCAGTTCTTC.

The rearrangement links TRBV28 to TRBJ2-7, with 9 bases lining up with TRBD2. The CDR3 has 15 residues. The J segment lost 3 bases and the V segment lost 3 bases, leaving 6 bases of the junction unmatched. From germline, CDR1 is MDHEN and CDR2 SYDVKM. CDR3 amino acids: CASSLPASGNYEQYF. For the CDR3, the DNA is TGTGCCAGCAGTTTGCCGGCTAGCGGGAACTACGAGCAGTACTTC.

V is TRBV5-1 and J is TRBJ2-6, with D perhaps TRBD1 (5 bases). This CDR3 has 15 residues. Germline assignment: CDR1 SGHRS and CDR2 YFSETQ. Trimming shortened V by 3 bases and J by 2 bases, and 9 bases separated the two germline ends. Here the CDR3 DNA reads TGCGCCAGCAGCTCTGACAGTACTGGGGCCAACGTCCTGACTTTC. It encodes CASSSDSTGANVLTF.

V is TRBV27 and J is TRBJ2-5; D may be TRBD2 (6 bases). This CDR3 is 15 amino acids long. V lost 0 bases, J lost 4 bases, and 12 bases lay in between. Germline CDR1 is MNHEY and CDR2 is SMNVEV (reference sequence). As DNA, the CDR3 is TGTGCCAGCAGTTTATCGTGGTCTAGCGCAGAGACCCAGTACTTC. This translates into CASSLSWSSAETQYF.

This clone has a single count. The chain employs TRBV13 and TRBJ2-3; D is uncertain. In germline, CDR1 is PRHDT, CDR2 FYEKMQ (reference sequence). This CDR3 spans 13 amino acids. The germline V and J ends were trimmed by 4 bases and 1 base, with 6 bases remaining between them. The CDR3 reads CASSSTGTDTQYF. For the CDR3, the DNA is TGTGCCAGCAGCTCGACTGGCACAGATACGCAGTATTTT.

The genes are TRBV21-1 and TRBJ1-2; the D segment call TRBD1 is taken from the table without a DNA check. TRBV21-1 constitutes a pseudogene. The CDR3 is 15 residues long. This CDR3 is CASSNGQGANYGYTF. The CDR3 DNA sequence: TGTGCCAGCAGCAACGGACAGGGGGCTAACTATGGCTACACCTTC.

The V gene is TRBV15, the J gene TRBJ1-1; D may be TRBD1 (5 bases). The CDR3 is made up of 16 amino acids. The germline V gene has CDR1 LNHNV and CDR2 YYDKDF (reference sequence). The ends were cut back, 3 bases at V and 2 bases at J, with 16 bases in the middle. CDR3 loop: CATSRRKMTDNTEAFF. DNA of the CDR3: TGTGCCACCAGCAGGAGAAAAATGACAGACAACACTGAAGCTTTCTTT.

In regard to this clone: An end of the junction does not agree with germline; a read error may underlie this. The chain uses TRBV10-2 and TRBJ2-7; the match to TRBD1 covers 8 bases. The CDR3 loop spans 15 amino acids. Germline lookup yields CDR1 WSHSY and CDR2 SAAADI. The CDR3: CASSGGPGTGAPGHF. CDR3 nucleotides: TGCGCCAGCAGCGGGGGTCCCGGGACAGGCGCCCCTGGACACTTC.

The chain has TRBV27 and TRBJ1-2; no firm D call. CDR3 length: 15 amino acids. Germline V CDR1 and CDR2: MNHEY, SMNVEV (reference sequence). With 7 bases removed from V and 6 bases from J, the gap between germline ends came to 21 bases. CDR3 residues: CASNPYDGNVNGYTF. The CDR3 coding sequence is TGTGCCAGCAACCCTTACGATGGCAACGTCAATGGCTACACCTTC.

This chain joins TRBV6-5 and TRBJ1-1, with 8 bases fitting TRBD1. The CDR3 totals 14 residues. With V trimmed by 6 bases and J by 3 bases, 6 bases remained unmatched. Germline CDR1 and CDR2: MNHEY and SVGAGI. The CDR3 spells CASSQSGGDTEAFF. The CDR3, as DNA: TGTGCCAGCAGCCAATCAGGGGGCGACACTGAAGCTTTCTTT.

V and J are TRBV5-6 and TRBJ1-4; 9 nucleotides match TRBD1. Germline V gives CDR1 SGHDT, CDR2 YYEEEE. The CDR3 loop spans 15 amino acids. V shed 3 bases and J 5 bases; nucleotides not matched to a gene: 5. For the CDR3, the DNA is TGTGCCAGCAGCTATTGGACAGGGGAAAATGAAAAACTGTTTTTT. Its protein product is CASSYWTGENEKLFF.

The sample holds one count of this clone. V and J are TRBV7-9 and TRBJ2-1, with D perhaps TRBD2 (5 bases). This CDR3 has 15 amino acids. Germline V CDR1 and CDR2: SEHNR, FQNEAQ (reference sequence). V lost 5 bases, J lost 0 bases, and 11 bases lay in between. The CDR3 sequence is CASSGSASSYNEQFF. The CDR3 DNA sequence: TGTGCCAGCAGCGGTAGCGCAAGCTCCTACAATGAGCAGTTCTTC. Looking up the rest from reference TRBV7-9 and TRBJ2-1 gives the full variable domain: DTGVSQNPRHKITKRGQNVTFRCDPISEHNRLYWYRQTLGQGPEFLTYFQNEAQLEKSRLLSDRFSAERPKGSFSTLEIQRTEQGDSAMYLCASSGSASSYNEQFFGPGTRLTVL.